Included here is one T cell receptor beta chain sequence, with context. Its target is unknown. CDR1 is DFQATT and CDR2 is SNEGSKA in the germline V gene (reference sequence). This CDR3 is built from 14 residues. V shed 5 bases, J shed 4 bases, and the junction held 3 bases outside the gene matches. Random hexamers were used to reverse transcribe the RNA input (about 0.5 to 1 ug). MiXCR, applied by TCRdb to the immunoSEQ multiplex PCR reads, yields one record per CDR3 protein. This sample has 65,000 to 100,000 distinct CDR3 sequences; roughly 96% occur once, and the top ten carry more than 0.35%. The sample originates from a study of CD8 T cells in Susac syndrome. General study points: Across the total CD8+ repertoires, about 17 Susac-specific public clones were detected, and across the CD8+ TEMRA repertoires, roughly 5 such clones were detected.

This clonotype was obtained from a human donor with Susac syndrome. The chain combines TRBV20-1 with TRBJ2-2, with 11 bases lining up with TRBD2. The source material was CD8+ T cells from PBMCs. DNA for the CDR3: TGCAGTGCTCATGGGACTAGCGGCACCGGGGAGCTGTTTTTT. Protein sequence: CSAHGTSGTGELFF.